These T cell receptor beta chains were read from a single sample in a study of beta chain features in type 1 diabetes. Clones were read by immunoSEQ multiplex PCR, and TCRdb kept only the in-frame ones, dropping some. The repertoire consists of a few hundred thousand clones, with roughly 13% occurring once and the leading ten covering approximately 0.016%. Specimen: naive CD4+ T cells from blood. These receptors were obtained from a woman under 30 with type 1 diabetes. CDR3s include the opening cysteine and the closing phenylalanine or tryptophan. Fields, in order: D gene, clone size, V gene, J gene, CDR3 protein, CDR3 DNA. D genes are given only for firm matches. Expanded clones get a size class; other rows say once, few or many, or leave the size out.

D: TRBD2
size: few
V: TRBV12-5
J: TRBJ2-1
CDR3: CASGLVSGGLTGEQFF
DNA: TGTGCTAGTGGTTTGGTATCGGGAGGGCTCACGGGTGAGCAGTTCTTC

D: .
size: .
V: TRBV27
J: TRBJ1-5
CDR3: CASSPRTSYSNQPQHF
DNA: TGTGCCAGCAGTCCCAGGACATCCTATAGCAATCAGCCCCAGCATTTT

D: TRBD2
size: few
V: TRBV29-1
J: TRBJ2-1
CDR3: CSVDIAGANDEQFF
DNA: TGCAGCGTCGACATAGCGGGAGCCAACGATGAGCAGTTCTTC

D: .
size: few
V: TRBV19
J: TRBJ1-5
CDR3: CASKGANQPQHF
DNA: TGTGCCAGTAAAGGGGCCAATCAGCCCCAGCATTTT

D: .
size: few
V: TRBV7-2
J: TRBJ1-1
CDR3: CASSHDKAEAFF
DNA: TGTGCCAGCAGCCATGACAAGGCTGAAGCTTTCTTT

D: .
size: .
V: TRBV6-6
J: TRBJ2-7
CDR3: CASSYSGSRSYEQYF
DNA: TGTGCCAGCAGTTACTCAGGGAGCCGCTCCTACGAGCAGTACTTC

D: .
size: few
V: TRBV6-5
J: TRBJ2-3
CDR3: CASSYGYGDTQYF
DNA: TGTGCCAGCAGTTACGGGTACGGGGATACGCAGTATTTT

D: TRBD2
size: .
V: TRBV4-3
J: TRBJ2-1
CDR3: CASSPRTRPLGNEQFF
DNA: TGCGCCAGCAGCCCACGGACTAGACCCCTTGGGAATGAGCAGTTCTTC

D: .
size: .
V: TRBV30
J: TRBJ1-1
CDR3: CAWSALDRTRGAFF
DNA: TGTGCCTGGAGTGCCCTAGACAGGACTCGAGGAGCTTTCTTT

D: TRBD1
size: few
V: TRBV5-1
J: TRBJ1-1
CDR3: CASSLRTGRNTEAFF
DNA: TGCGCCAGCAGCCTCCGGACAGGGAGGAACACTGAAGCTTTCTTT

D: TRBD1
size: few
V: TRBV7-8
J: TRBJ2-1
CDR3: CASSYGQGSYNEQFF
DNA: TGTGCCAGCAGCTACGGACAGGGGTCCTACAATGAGCAGTTCTTC

D: .
size: .
V: TRBV6-5
J: TRBJ1-1
CDR3: CASRRGRFENTEAFF
DNA: TGTGCCAGCAGGAGAGGGCGGTTTGAGAACACTGAAGCTTTCTTT

D: .
size: few
V: TRBV2
J: TRBJ2-3
CDR3: CASSEYVGGRGDTQYF
DNA: TGTGCCAGCAGTGAATACGTGGGAGGCCGGGGAGATACGCAGTATTTT

D: TRBD2
size: few
V: TRBV30
J: TRBJ2-5
CDR3: CAWGGASGRQTQYF
DNA: TGTGCCTGGGGAGGGGCTAGCGGGAGACAGACCCAGTACTTC

D: TRBD2
size: few
V: TRBV29-1
J: TRBJ2-1
CDR3: CSVGPSGRTNEQFF
DNA: TGCAGCGTTGGGCCGAGCGGGAGGACCAATGAGCAGTTCTTC

D: .
size: .
V: TRBV11-2
J: TRBJ1-2
CDR3: CASSLDRQDYGYTF
DNA: TGTGCCAGCAGCTTAGACAGACAGGACTATGGCTACACCTTC

D: TRBD2
size: .
V: TRBV6-5
J: TRBJ2-7
CDR3: CASSYSLGGAYEQYF
DNA: TGTGCCAGCAGTTACTCGTTGGGGGGGGCCTACGAGCAGTACTTC

D: TRBD2
size: .
V: TRBV27
J: TRBJ2-1
CDR3: CASSSALAGRNEQFF
DNA: TGTGCCAGCAGTTCTGCACTAGCGGGAAGGAATGAGCAGTTCTTC

D: TRBD2
size: .
V: TRBV5-1
J: TRBJ2-3
CDR3: CASSSNGGSMYTQYF
DNA: TGCGCCAGCAGCTCGAACGGGGGGAGCATGTATACGCAGTATTTT